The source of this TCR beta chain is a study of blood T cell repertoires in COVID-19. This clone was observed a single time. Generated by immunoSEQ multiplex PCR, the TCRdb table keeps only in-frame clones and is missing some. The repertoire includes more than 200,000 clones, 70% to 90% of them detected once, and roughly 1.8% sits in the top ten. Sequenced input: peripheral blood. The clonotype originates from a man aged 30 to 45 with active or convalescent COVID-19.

The CDR3 is CASTGTYMNTEAFF. The CDR3, as DNA: TGTGCCAGCACTGGCACATACATGAACACTGAAGCTTTCTTT. This chain joins TRBV6-5 and TRBJ1-1; no clear D gene. CDR3 length: 14 amino acids. V lost 7 bases to trimming and J lost 0 bases, with 12 bases between them. Germline CDR1 is MNHEY and CDR2 is SVGAGI.